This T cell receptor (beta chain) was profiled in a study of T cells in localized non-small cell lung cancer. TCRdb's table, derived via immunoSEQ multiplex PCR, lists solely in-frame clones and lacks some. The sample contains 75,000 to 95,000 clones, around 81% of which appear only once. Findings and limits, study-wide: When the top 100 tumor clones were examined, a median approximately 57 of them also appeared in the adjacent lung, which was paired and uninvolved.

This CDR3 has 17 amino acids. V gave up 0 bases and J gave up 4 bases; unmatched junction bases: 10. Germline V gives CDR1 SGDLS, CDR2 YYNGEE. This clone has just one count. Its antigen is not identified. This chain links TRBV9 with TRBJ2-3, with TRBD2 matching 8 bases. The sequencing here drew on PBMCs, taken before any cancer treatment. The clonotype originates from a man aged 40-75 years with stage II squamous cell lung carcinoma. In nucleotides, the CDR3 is TGTGCCAGCAGCGTAGGCCCTTACGGGGGGGCCGCAGATACGCAGTATTTT. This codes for CASSVGPYGGAADTQYF. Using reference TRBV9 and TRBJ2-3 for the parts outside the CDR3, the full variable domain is DSGVTQTPKHLITATGQRVTLRCSPRSGDLSVYWYQQSLDQGLQFLIQYYNGEERAKGNILERFSAQQFPDLHSELNLSSLELGDSALYFCASSVGPYGGAADTQYFGPGTRLTVL.